A few counts support the clone carrying this T cell receptor (beta chain). Germline-derived CDR1 and CDR2 are LNHDA and SQIVND (reference sequence). The CDR3 sequence is 14 residues long. Trimming left V 8 bases short and J 3 bases short, with 14 bases between. This sample is drawn from a study of identical twins. Addition of a universal primer site occurred through template switching, and cDNA carried unique molecular identifiers. One entry per CDR3 protein, called by TCRdb with MiXCR from the 5' RACE reads. The sample has 450,000 or so distinct CDR3 sequences, roughly a quarter seen once. These data also formed part of another study, on T cells expressing NK-cell markers. From that second work: One of the eight sequenced donors was seronegative, whereas the other seven were HCMV-seropositive. Anti-gamma-delta TCR antibody use in several experiments restricted sorting to alpha-beta TCR T cells. A few donors' CD3+CD56-NKG2C+ cells were dominated by the same clonotypes.

This receptor was identified in a young woman in good health. This chain connects TRBV19 to TRBJ2-1; tentatively, D is TRBD2 (6 bases). The sequenced material came from CD4+ T cells sorted from blood. The CDR3 bases are TGTGCCAGTTCCCAACGGGGGTTCTACAATGAGCAGTTCTTC. It encodes CASSQRGFYNEQFF. Full variable domain (rest looked up from reference TRBV19 and TRBJ2-1): DGGITQSPKYLFRKEGQNVTLSCEQNLNHDAMYWYRQDPGQGLRLIYYSQIVNDFQKGDIAEGYSVSREKKESFPLTVTSAQKNPTAFYLCASSQRGFYNEQFFGPGTRLTVL.